The present T cell receptor beta chain was sequenced within a study of shared clonotypes between healthy human individuals. Across the whole study: The plates for each donor numbered three CD4 naive, three CD4 memory, two CD8 naive and one CD8 memory.

A word on this clone: Antigen: not known.

The V gene's germline CDR1 is LNHDA and CDR2 SQIVND (reference sequence). The CDR3 consists of 13 residues. Trimming stripped 11 bases from V and 1 base from J, with 14 bases between. The naive CD8 fraction comprised CD45RO-negative cells positively selected for CCR7 and excluded terminally differentiated effector memory CD45RA+ cells. The repertoire was sequenced with immunoSEQ multiplex PCR; TCRdb's copy has only in-frame clones and lacks some. There are around 2.1 million clones in the sample; about 92% occur only once, and more than 1.5% lies in the top ten. Study-wide findings and caveats: All-four-donor shared clonotypes had higher generation probabilities than non-shared clonotypes did. In having few donors, the study represented limited genetic and exposure-history diversity.

The clonotype was recovered from a man aged 18 to 30 in good health. Some clones in this sample may be carry-over from other donors' samples. The specimen sequenced was naive CD8+ T cells from PBMCs. The V and J genes are TRBV19 and TRBJ1-2; unclear D gene. CDR3 residues: CAAGPGLNYGYTF. In DNA, the CDR3 is TGTGCCGCCGGGCCCGGGCTTAACTATGGCTACACCTTC. The whole variable domain, filled in from reference TRBV19 and TRBJ1-2, reads DGGITQSPKYLFRKEGQNVTLSCEQNLNHDAMYWYRQDPGQGLRLIYYSQIVNDFQKGDIAEGYSVSREKKESFPLTVTSAQKNPTAFYLCAAGPGLNYGYTFGSGTRLTVV.